Shown below are 29 T cell receptor beta chains from a single sample sequenced in a study of identifying expanded T cells in peripheral blood. The assay was immunoSEQ multiplex PCR, and TCRdb's table has in-frame clones only and misses some. The sample gives 80,000 or so clones, about four fifths of which show up once; under 20% is in the top ten. The sequencing sample was made of blood. The receptors come from a person aged 18 to 69 in good health.

This clone has just one count. The chain combines TRBV28 with TRBJ2-7; 11 bases map to TRBD2. J lost 10 bases, V lost 5 bases, and 4 bases had no gene match. The CDR3 has 12 residues. Germline CDR1 reads MDHEN; CDR2 reads SYDVKM. In nucleotides, the CDR3 is TGTGCCAGCAGTCCTCTAGCGGGAGGACAGTACTTC. It yields the protein CASSPLAGGQYF. The full variable domain, with the rest looked up from reference TRBV28 and TRBJ2-7, is DVKVTQSSRYLVKRTGEKVFLECVQDMDHENMFWYRQDPGLGLRLIYFSYDVKMKEKGDIPEGYSVSREKKERFSLILESASTNQTSMYLCASSPLAGGQYFGPGTRLTVT.

The V call is TRBV19, the J call TRBJ2-1; D possibly corresponds to TRBD2 (6 bases). Trimming removed 2 bases from V and 6 bases from J, with 14 bases in between. This CDR3 has 15 amino acids. Germline V gives CDR1 LNHDA, CDR2 SQIVND (reference sequence). CDR3 region: CASSIISGSSNEQFF. Here the CDR3 DNA reads TGTGCCAGTAGTATAATTAGCGGAAGTAGCAATGAGCAGTTCTTC.

This chain connects TRBV27 to TRBJ2-2; D remains unclear. Trimming stripped 6 bases from V and 0 bases from J, with 14 bases between. CDR3 length equals 16 residues. Germline-derived CDR1 and CDR2 are MNHEY and SMNVEV (reference sequence). CDR3 region: CASSSTPFANTGELFF. Written as DNA, the CDR3 is TGTGCCAGCAGCTCAACCCCGTTCGCGAACACCGGGGAGCTGTTTTTT.

This clone was detected only once. The chain combines TRBV5-4 with TRBJ2-1; D is perhaps TRBD2 (6 bases). V lost 2 bases and J 8 bases, leaving 20 bases between the germline ends. This CDR3 contains 16 residues. Germline lookup yields CDR1 SGHNT and CDR2 YYREEE (reference sequence). CDR3 DNA: TGTGCCAGCAGCTTAGATTTGACTAGTAGGGTCGATGAGCAGTTCTTC. It codes for CASSLDLTSRVDEQFF.

In this sample, this clone turned up a few times. The chain couples TRBV27 to TRBJ2-5, with D possibly being TRBD1 or TRBD2 (6 bases each). The CDR3 length is 15 residues. Germline V gene sequence: CDR1 MNHEY, CDR2 SMNVEV (reference sequence). Trimming took 4 bases from V and 2 from J, leaving 14 bases between them. The CDR3 reads CASSSLRGGQETQYF. The DNA of the CDR3 is TGTGCCAGCAGTTCCCTCAGGGGAGGTCAAGAGACCCAGTACTTC.

The chain joins TRBV14 to TRBJ2-7; a possible D gene is TRBD1 (6 bases). Germline V gene data show CDR1 as SGHDN and CDR2 as FVKESK. Between the trimmed V and J ends, which lost 2 bases and 1 base, there was a span of 12 bases. The CDR3 loop spans 15 amino acids. Here the CDR3 reads CASSQMGAGSYEQYF. CDR3 DNA: TGTGCCAGCAGCCAAATGGGGGCGGGTTCCTACGAGCAGTACTTC.

The chain recombines TRBV12-5 with TRBJ2-1, with 7 bases that match TRBD2. Per the germline V gene, CDR1 is LGHNT and CDR2 is FRNRAP. V dropped 2 bases and J dropped 5; count of bases not matched to a gene: 12. The CDR3 consists of 17 residues. CDR3 sequence reads: CASGLQQTSLGDNEQFF. The DNA of the CDR3 is TGTGCTAGTGGTTTGCAGCAGACTAGCCTAGGGGACAATGAGCAGTTCTTC. The full variable domain, in which reference TRBV12-5 and TRBJ2-1 provide the parts outside the CDR3, is DARVTQTPRHKVTEMGQEVTMRCQPILGHNTVFWYRQTMMQGLELLAYFRNRAPLDDSGMPKDRFSAEMPDATLATLKIQPSEPRDSAVYFCASGLQQTSLGDNEQFFGPGTRLTVL.

This clone was seen only a few times. This chain connects TRBV6-1 to TRBJ1-1; no clear D. This CDR3 is 13 amino acids long. V lost 6 bases, J lost 3 bases, and 11 bases lay in between. CDR1 is MNHNS, CDR2 SASEGT, per germline. Here the CDR3 reads CASSDQVHTEAFF. CDR3 nucleotide sequence: TGTGCCAGCAGCGATCAGGTCCACACTGAAGCTTTCTTT.

The chain employs TRBV5-1 and TRBJ2-3; no firm D call. Trimming cost V 4 bases and J 0 bases, with 6 bases left between them. The CDR3 consists of 13 residues. In germline, CDR1 is SGHRS, CDR2 YFSETQ. CDR3 sequence (DNA): TGCGCCAGCAGCCCATCTAGCACAGATACGCAGTATTTT. Protein sequence: CASSPSSTDTQYF.

The rearrangement joins TRBV2 to TRBJ1-4; the D is unclear. V was cut by 5 bases and J by 4 bases, with 11 bases left in between. There are 14 residues in the CDR3. Germline V gene data show CDR1 as SNHLY and CDR2 as FYNNEI. In nucleotides, the CDR3 is TGTGCCAGCAGTTTCCGGTCCGATAATGAAAAACTGTTTTTT. Protein product: CASSFRSDNEKLFF.

This clone was counted a few times. The rearrangement joins TRBV4-1 to TRBJ2-7; D remains ambiguous. Trimming left V 5 bases short and J 1 base short, with 12 bases between. This CDR3 comprises 14 residues. From germline, CDR1 is MGHRA and CDR2 YSYEKL. The DNA for the CDR3 is TGCGCCAGCAGCTTTCGACTTCTTTCCTACGAGCAGTACTTC. Encoded protein: CASSFRLLSYEQYF.

The J gene is TRBJ2-1, the V gene TRBV5-6; TRBD2 matches at 13 bases. J was trimmed by 0 bases and V by 4 bases; bases with no gene match: 4. In germline, CDR1 is SGHDT, CDR2 YYEEEE. CDR3 size: 17 residues. The CDR3 protein is CASSRGLAGNSYNEQFF. The CDR3 coding sequence is TGTGCCAGCAGCCGGGGACTAGCGGGGAACTCCTACAATGAGCAGTTCTTC. Full variable domain (outside the CDR3, taken from reference TRBV5-6 and TRBJ2-1): DAGVTQSPTHLIKTRGQQVTLRCSPKSGHDTVSWYQQALGQGPQFIFQYYEEEERQRGNFPDRFSGHQFPNYSSELNVNALLLGDSALYLCASSRGLAGNSYNEQFFGPGTRLTVL.

The chain links TRBV4-1 to TRBJ1-2; possible D gene TRBD1, 5 bases. Trimming shortened V by 3 bases and J by 3 bases, and 17 bases separated the two germline ends. CDR1 is MGHRA and CDR2 is YSYEKL in the germline V gene. The CDR3 extends over 16 amino acids. DNA of the CDR3: TGCGCCAGCAGCCAGGCTCGGGGCTTAGGAGACTATGGCTACACCTTC. Protein product: CASSQARGLGDYGYTF.

In regard to this clone: The DNA is left out, because the CDR3 cannot be placed on it with certainty; the CDR3 is given as TCRdb lists it. This sequence joins TRBV7-9 and TRBJ2-7; TRBD1 was called by the table and not checked on the DNA. The germline V gene encodes CDR1 SEHNR and CDR2 FQNEAQ (reference sequence). Both ends counted, the CDR3 spans 14 residues. The CDR3 reads CASSFGPGALEQYF.

J is TRBJ2-7 and V is TRBV9; tentative D call: TRBD1 (5 bases). CDR3 length: 13 amino acids. Germline assignment: CDR1 SGDLS and CDR2 YYNGEE. Trimming pared 6 bases from V and 7 bases from J, leaving 17 bases between. The CDR3 here is CASTRFEKGEQYF. CDR3 DNA: TGTGCCAGCACCAGATTCGAGAAGGGGGAGCAGTACTTC.

V and J are TRBV7-2 and TRBJ1-5; maybe TRBD1 (5 bases). The ends were cut back, 5 bases at V and 9 bases at J, with 17 bases in the middle. This CDR3 comprises 14 residues. From germline, CDR1 is SGHTA and CDR2 FQGNSA. The CDR3 sequence is CASSPSQGFGPQHF. The DNA for the CDR3 is TGTGCCAGCAGCCCTTCGCAGGGTTTTGGGCCCCAGCATTTT.

The genes are TRBV4-2 and TRBJ2-5, with 11 bases fitting TRBD2. The V and J ends lost 4 bases and 2 bases, in that order; junction bases with no gene match: 9. This CDR3 is built from 17 residues. Germline CDR1 is LGHNA and CDR2 is YNFKEQ. Here the CDR3 reads CASSRTGTSGSQETQYF. The CDR3 DNA reads as TGTGCCAGCAGCCGGACCGGGACTAGCGGTTCGCAAGAGACCCAGTACTTC.

This clone occurred once. V and J are TRBV27 and TRBJ1-4, with D maybe TRBD1 (6 bases). CDR1 MNHEY and CDR2 SMNVEV come from the germline V gene (reference sequence). The ends were cut back, 7 bases at V and 2 bases at J, with 11 bases in the middle. The CDR3 length is 14 residues. CDR3 nucleotides: TGTGCCAGCAAGCAGGGGACGACTAATGAAAAACTGTTTTTT. This translates into CASKQGTTNEKLFF.

The V and J genes are TRBV5-1 and TRBJ2-1; 10 positions match TRBD2. This CDR3 has 15 amino acids. Trimming removed 0 bases from V and 9 bases from J; junction bases left unmatched: 6. Germline V gives CDR1 SGHRS, CDR2 YFSETQ. The CDR3 is CASSLVLAGVREQFF. The CDR3 DNA reads as TGCGCCAGCAGCTTGGTCCTAGCGGGAGTTCGTGAGCAGTTCTTC.

The chain employs TRBV7-8 and TRBJ1-1, with 8 bases fitting TRBD1. V was pared by 1 base and J by 4 bases, with 2 bases of the junction left unmatched. Germline CDR1 SGHVS, CDR2 FQNEAQ. The CDR3 consists of 14 residues. The CDR3 DNA reads as TGTGCCAGCAGCTTAGGACAGGGGAGCACTGAAGCTTTCTTT. Amino acid sequence: CASSLGQGSTEAFF.

The V gene is TRBV15, the J gene TRBJ2-7; possible D gene TRBD1, 6 bases. Between the trimmed V and J ends, which lost 4 bases and 1 base, there was a span of 20 bases. The CDR3 length is 17 residues. Per germline, CDR1 LNHNV and CDR2 YYDKDF (reference sequence). CDR3 protein: CATSTPVETGYSYEQYF. The CDR3 nucleotides are TGTGCCACCAGCACCCCCGTTGAAACAGGGTATTCCTACGAGCAGTACTTC.

The chain recombines TRBV2 with TRBJ1-5; TRBD1 is a possible D gene (5 bases). CDR1 is SNHLY, CDR2 FYNNEI, per germline. Trimming left V 3 bases short and J 2 bases short, with 11 bases between. CDR3 length: 15 amino acids. The CDR3 DNA reads as TGTGCCAGCAGTGATTGGGGGAGCGGCAATCAGCCCCAGCATTTT. The encoded protein is CASSDWGSGNQPQHF.

The chain links TRBV7-2 to TRBJ1-3; TRBD1 matches at 12 bases. Germline V gene sequence: CDR1 SGHTA, CDR2 FQGNSA. J lost 4 bases, V lost 6 bases, and 7 bases had no gene match. The CDR3 sequence is 16 residues long. The DNA of the CDR3 is TGTGCCAGCAGACCTCCCGGGACAGGGGGCGGAAACACCATATATTTT. Translating gives CASRPPGTGGGNTIYF.

The count of this clone is one. CDR3 protein: CASSARMNTEAFF. CDR3 sequence (DNA): TGTGCCAGCAGCGCCCGGATGAACACTGAAGCTTTCTTT. The chain employs TRBV11-1 and TRBJ1-1; unclear D gene. CDR1 and CDR2 from the germline V gene are SGHAT and FQDESV (reference sequence). This CDR3 is built from 13 residues. The ends were cut back, 5 bases at V and 0 bases at J, with 7 bases in the middle.

This chain joins TRBV7-2 and TRBJ2-3; D uncertain. The CDR3 covers 13 residues. V lost 1 base to trimming and J lost 4 bases, with 6 bases between them. The germline V gene has CDR1 SGHTA and CDR2 FQGNSA. The CDR3 DNA sequence: TGTGCCAGCAGCTTAGGCGTGGCAGATACGCAGTATTTT. Amino acid sequence: CASSLGVADTQYF.

The V and J genes are TRBV5-1 and TRBJ1-2; D call uncertain. From germline, CDR1 is SGHRS and CDR2 YFSETQ. The V end lost 3 bases, the J end lost 3 bases, and 18 bases lay between the germline ends. The CDR3 is made up of 16 amino acids. The DNA of the CDR3 is TGCGCCAGCAGCTATTACTTTCCGGGCCAAGACTATGGCTACACCTTC. Translation gives CASSYYFPGQDYGYTF.

This chain joins TRBV5-4 and TRBJ2-4, with TRBD2 identical over 8 bases. Trimming removed 3 bases from V and 3 bases from J; junction bases left unmatched: 5. CDR1 is SGHNT and CDR2 is YYREEE in the germline V gene (reference sequence). This CDR3 is 15 amino acids long. The CDR3 is CASSWGLGNKNIQYF. DNA for the CDR3: TGTGCCAGCAGCTGGGGACTAGGGAACAAAAACATTCAGTACTTC.

The V call is TRBV11-2, the J call TRBJ2-1; 10 bases map to TRBD2. Germline V gene sequence: CDR1 SGHAT, CDR2 FQNNGV. The V and J ends lost 8 bases and 15 bases, in that order; junction bases with no gene match: 16. The CDR3 has 14 residues. The CDR3 DNA reads TGTGCCAGCCACCAGGGACTAGCGCTCGCGGAATGGTTCTTC. Protein sequence: CASHQGLALAEWFF.

This clone was recorded a few times. The V gene is TRBV7-3, the J gene TRBJ2-1, with TRBD2 as a possible D gene (6 bases). Trimming pared 5 bases from V and 8 bases from J, leaving 13 bases between. This CDR3 is built from 13 residues. Per germline, CDR1 SGHTA and CDR2 FQGTGA. The CDR3 spells CASSREPQYEQFF. Written as DNA, the CDR3 is TGTGCCAGCAGCCGGGAGCCCCAATATGAGCAGTTCTTC. Complete variable domain (other parts from reference TRBV7-3 and TRBJ2-1): GAGVSQTPSNKVTEKGKYVELRCDPISGHTALYWYRQSLGQGPEFLIYFQGTGAADDSGLPNDRFFAVRPEGSVSTLKIQRTERGDSAVYLCASSREPQYEQFFGPGTRLTVL.